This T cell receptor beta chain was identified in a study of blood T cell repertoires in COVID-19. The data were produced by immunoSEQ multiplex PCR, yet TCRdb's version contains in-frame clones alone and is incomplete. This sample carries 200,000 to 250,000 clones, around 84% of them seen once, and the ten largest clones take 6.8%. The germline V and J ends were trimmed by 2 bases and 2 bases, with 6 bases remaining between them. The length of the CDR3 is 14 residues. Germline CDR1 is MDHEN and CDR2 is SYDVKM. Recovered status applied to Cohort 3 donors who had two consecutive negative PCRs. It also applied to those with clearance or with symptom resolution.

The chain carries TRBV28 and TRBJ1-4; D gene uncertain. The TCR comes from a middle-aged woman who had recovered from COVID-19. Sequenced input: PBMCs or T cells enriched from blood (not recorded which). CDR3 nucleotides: TGTGCCAGCAGTTTAACGGAGACTAATGAAAAACTGTTTTTT. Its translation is CASSLTETNEKLFF.